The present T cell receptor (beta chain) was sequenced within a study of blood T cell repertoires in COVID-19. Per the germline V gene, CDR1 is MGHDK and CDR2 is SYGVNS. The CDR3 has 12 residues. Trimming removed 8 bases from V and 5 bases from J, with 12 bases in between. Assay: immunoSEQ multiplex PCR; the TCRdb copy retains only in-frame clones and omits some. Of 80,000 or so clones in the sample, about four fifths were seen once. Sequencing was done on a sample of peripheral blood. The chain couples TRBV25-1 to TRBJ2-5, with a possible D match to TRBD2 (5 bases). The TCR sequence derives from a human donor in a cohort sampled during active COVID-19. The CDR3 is CASGGRVETQYF. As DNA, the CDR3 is TGTGCCAGCGGAGGAAGGGTGGAGACCCAGTACTTC.